Below are 4 T cell receptor beta chains sequenced from a single sample in a study of shared clonotypes between healthy human individuals. CD8 cells classed as naive were CD45RO-negative and positively selected for CCR7, excluding terminally differentiated effector memory CD45RA+ cells. Clones were read by immunoSEQ multiplex PCR, and TCRdb kept only the in-frame ones, dropping some. Here the sample spans roughly 2,000,000 clones, roughly 94% being singletons. Sequences were obtained from naive CD8+ T cells sorted from blood. Receptors originate from a man between 18 and 35 years old in good health.

The V call is TRBV6-1, the J call TRBJ2-2; 7 nucleotides match TRBD2. Germline CDR1 is MNHNS and CDR2 is SASEGT. The CDR3 runs to 14 residues. The V and J ends lost 7 bases and 8 bases, in that order; junction bases with no gene match: 10. DNA of the CDR3: TGTGCCAGCAACCCCTCCCCGGGGGGTGGGGAGCTGTTTTTT. Protein product: CASNPSPGGGELFF.

The rearrangement links TRBV9 to TRBJ2-7; D gene unclear. This CDR3 has 16 residues. Germline values: CDR1 SGDLS, CDR2 YYNGEE. The V gene lost 3 bases and the J gene lost 2 bases, with 18 bases spanning the gap. CDR3 bases: TGTGCCAGCAGCGCGAGCCCCTCAGGCGTGACCTACGAGCAGTACTTC. Translating it yields CASSASPSGVTYEQYF.

The genes are TRBV10-3 and TRBJ2-7; the match to TRBD1 covers 8 bases. Germline CDR1 and CDR2: ENHRY and SYGVKD. This CDR3 contains 14 residues. Losses at the gene ends were 6 bases for V and 3 bases for J; bases not matched to a gene: 7. The CDR3 loop reads CAIREQGEIYEQYF. CDR3 sequence (DNA): TGTGCCATCAGAGAACAGGGGGAAATCTACGAGCAGTACTTC.

The V call is TRBV6-5, the J call TRBJ1-1, with D perhaps matching TRBD1 (6 bases). The V end was cut by 9 bases, the J end by 6 bases, with 11 bases between. This CDR3 has 11 residues. Per germline, CDR1 MNHEY and CDR2 SVGAGI. CDR3 region: CASGGRSEAFF. CDR3 nucleotides: TGTGCCAGTGGGGGCCGGTCTGAAGCTTTCTTT.